These 23 T cell receptor beta chains share one sample of origin, sequenced in a study of CXCR4 blockade with PD-1 therapy in pancreatic cancer (dated by TCRdb to between 2018 and 2020). Library method: the immunoSEQ multiplex PCR assay. The immuneACCESS repertoire file appears here via TCRdb, limited to in-frame rearrangements. These files lack a portion of the clones; in checked studies, under half of the deficit traces to unresolved V genes, and the cause of the others is not known. The sample table shows 4,500 to 5,500 clones, and almost 50% are seen once. 7% to 10% of the sample goes to the ten largest clones. Sequencing input: tumor tissue. The origin of the receptors is a human donor with pancreatic ductal adenocarcinoma.

This chain connects TRBV11-3 to TRBJ2-2, with D perhaps TRBD2 (5 bases). The germline V gene has CDR1 SGHNT and CDR2 YENEEA. The length of the CDR3 is 15 residues. Trimming cost V 5 bases and J 3 bases, with 13 bases left between them. This CDR3 reads CASSRLTGYTGELFF. The DNA for the CDR3 is TGTGCCAGCAGCCGCCTCACGGGGTACACCGGGGAGCTGTTTTTT. The variable domain in full, completed from reference TRBV11-3 and TRBJ2-2, reads EAGVVQSPRYKIIEKKQPVAFWCNPISGHNTLYWYLQNLGQGPELLIRYENEEAVDDSQLPKDRFSAERLKGVDSTLKIQPAELGDSAVYLCASSRLTGYTGELFFGEGSRLTVL.

V is TRBV6-8 and J is TRBJ2-5, with D uncertain. The V gene lost 2 bases and the J gene lost 7 bases, with 17 bases spanning the gap. Per germline, CDR1 MNHGY and CDR2 SAAAGT. The CDR3 loop spans 15 amino acids. For the CDR3, the DNA is TGTGCCAGCAGTTACATAGGCTATCTCAAAGGGACCCAGTACTTC. It encodes CASSYIGYLKGTQYF.

This sequence joins TRBV19 and TRBJ2-7; weak D call: TRBD1 (6 bases). The CDR3 sequence is 15 residues long. V gave up 6 bases and J gave up 2 bases, with 17 bases separating them. CDR1 LNHDA and CDR2 SQIVND come from the germline V gene (reference sequence). CDR3 sequence (DNA): TGTGCCAGTAGCCAACAGACAGGTTTTGCCTACGAGCAGTACTTC. Amino acids: CASSQQTGFAYEQYF.

The V and J genes are TRBV18 and TRBJ2-1, with 8 positions matching TRBD2. V lost 5 bases to trimming and J lost 5 bases; unmatched junction nucleotides: 2. Looked up from germline, CDR1 is KGHSH and CDR2 is LQKENI. The CDR3 runs 13 residues. The CDR3 DNA reads as TGTGCCAGCTCATTCGGGAGGGACAATGAGCAGTTCTTC. Residues: CASSFGRDNEQFF.

The CDR3 nucleotides are TGTGCCAGTAGTGCGAGCGGGAGCACTTACAATGAGCAGTTCTTC. This codes for CASSASGSTYNEQFF. The chain employs TRBV19 and TRBJ2-1; 8 bases agree with TRBD2. The CDR3 length is 15 residues. Germline CDR1 LNHDA, CDR2 SQIVND (reference sequence). After removal of 5 bases from V and 4 bases from J, the junction contained 7 bases not matched to a gene.

The chain recombines TRBV29-1 with TRBJ2-2; D is perhaps TRBD2 (6 bases). CDR1 SQVTM and CDR2 ANQGSEA come from the germline V gene. The length of the CDR3 is 13 residues. Trimming cost V 4 bases and J 6 bases, with 12 bases left between them. This CDR3 is CSVGLVFSGELFF. The CDR3 DNA is TGCAGCGTTGGACTAGTATTTTCCGGGGAGCTGTTTTTT.

The chain carries TRBV18 and TRBJ1-1; D not certain. Trimming pared 3 bases from V and 5 bases from J, leaving 13 bases between. CDR1 is KGHSH, CDR2 LQKENI, per germline. This CDR3 has 14 amino acids. Written as DNA, the CDR3 is TGTGCCAGCTCACCTTCGACCGGAGATACTGAAGCTTTCTTT. Amino acid sequence: CASSPSTGDTEAFF.

The chain is built from TRBV19 and TRBJ1-1; possibly TRBD1 for D (6 bases). Trimming shortened V by 5 bases and J by 7 bases, and 17 bases separated the two germline ends. CDR3 size: 14 residues. Germline-derived CDR1 and CDR2 are LNHDA and SQIVND (reference sequence). The CDR3, as DNA: TGTGCCAGTAGTGCTTACAGGGATCAAAGTGAAGCTTTCTTT. Translating gives CASSAYRDQSEAFF.

This clone is a singleton in its sample. This chain connects TRBV10-3 to TRBJ2-1; 8 bases agree with TRBD2. CDR3 length equals 14 residues. Per the germline V gene, CDR1 is ENHRY and CDR2 is SYGVKD. After removal of 10 bases from V and 8 bases from J, the junction contained 13 bases not matched to a gene. The CDR3 coding sequence is TGTGCCACCAACTTAGCGGGAAGAGGTGATGAGCAGTTCTTC. Translation: CATNLAGRGDEQFF.

The chain uses TRBV15 and TRBJ2-3, with 8 nucleotides matching TRBD2. CDR3 size: 16 residues. CDR1 and CDR2 from the germline V gene are LNHNV and YYDKDF (reference sequence). V lost 5 bases and J lost 2; bases outside the gene matches: 9. Here the CDR3 DNA reads TGTGCCACCAGCCGTACCGGACTAGCCAACACAGATACGCAGTATTTT. Protein sequence: CATSRTGLANTDTQYF. The full variable domain, completed using reference TRBV15 and TRBJ2-3, is DAMVIQNPRYQVTQFGKPVTLSCSQTLNHNVMYWYQQKSSQAPKLLFHYYDKDFNNEADTPDNFQSRRPNTSFCFLDIRSPGLGDTAMYLCATSRTGLANTDTQYFGPGTRLTVL.

The rearrangement uses TRBV19 and TRBJ1-4; TRBD1 is a possible D gene (6 bases). The CDR3 extends over 17 amino acids. The germline gives CDR1 LNHDA, CDR2 SQIVND (reference sequence). V gave up 7 bases and J gave up 0 bases, with 18 bases separating them. The CDR3: CASTTQGRPTTNEKLFF. The CDR3 bases are TGTGCCAGTACTACACAGGGCCGACCCACAACTAATGAAAAACTGTTTTTT.

The chain links TRBV6-8 to TRBJ2-2; 7 nucleotides match TRBD1. The V segment lost 2 bases and the J segment 0 bases; nucleotides outside the gene matches: 6. The CDR3 is made up of 17 amino acids. Germline V gene data show CDR1 as MNHGY and CDR2 as SAAAGT. DNA for the CDR3: TGTGCCAGCAGTTACACGACAGGGCACGCGAACACCGGGGAGCTGTTTTTT. This codes for CASSYTTGHANTGELFF.

This clone occurred once. This chain joins TRBV19 and TRBJ2-7; 11 nucleotides line up with TRBD2. Losses at the gene ends were 3 bases for V and 0 bases for J; bases not matched to a gene: 10. The CDR3 extends over 18 amino acids. Germline lookup yields CDR1 LNHDA and CDR2 SQIVND (reference sequence). The chain's CDR3 is CASSISGSGRASSYEQYF. For the CDR3, the DNA is TGTGCCAGTAGTATCTCGGGTAGCGGGAGGGCCAGCTCCTACGAGCAGTACTTC.

The V gene is TRBV18, the J gene TRBJ1-2; no firm D call. CDR3 size: 13 residues. V lost 7 bases and J 2 bases, leaving 11 bases between the germline ends. Per the germline V gene, CDR1 is KGHSH and CDR2 is LQKENI. In nucleotides, the CDR3 is TGTGCCAGCTTCCCCGACCCCAACTATGGCTACACCTTC. This sequence encodes CASFPDPNYGYTF.

The V and J genes are TRBV18 and TRBJ2-5; possible D gene TRBD1, 6 bases. The CDR3 covers 13 residues. Trimming left V 3 bases short and J 2 bases short, with 7 bases between. Germline V gene sequence: CDR1 KGHSH, CDR2 LQKENI. In DNA, the CDR3 is TGTGCCAGCTCACCCGGACAGCAAGAGACCCAGTACTTC. Translating gives CASSPGQQETQYF.

The chain links TRBV28 to TRBJ2-7; D gene uncertain. Germline loops: CDR1 MDHEN, CDR2 SYDVKM. This CDR3 contains 14 residues. Trimming removed 4 bases from V and 1 base from J, with 11 bases in between. The CDR3 DNA follows: TGTGCCAGCAGTTCCCGGAGTACTTCCTACGAGCAGTACTTC. Translation: CASSSRSTSYEQYF.

This clone was recorded once. The gene calls are TRBV29-1 and TRBJ2-5; D may be TRBD1 (5 bases). The CDR3 is 12 amino acids. Germline V gives CDR1 SQVTM, CDR2 ANQGSEA. V was cut by 7 bases and J by 5 bases, with 14 bases left in between. CDR3 residues: CSAYWGGETQYF. CDR3 DNA: TGCAGCGCGTATTGGGGCGGCGAGACCCAGTACTTC.

This clone was detected a few times. The chain links TRBV28 to TRBJ1-1; 7 bases are a match to TRBD1. CDR1 is MDHEN and CDR2 is SYDVKM in the germline V gene. V lost 6 bases to trimming and J lost 4 bases; unmatched junction nucleotides: 8. The CDR3 has 14 residues. The CDR3 coding sequence is TGTGCCAGCAGCCGTGCGACAGGGTTCACTGAAGCTTTCTTT. Translating it yields CASSRATGFTEAFF. Full variable domain (missing parts from reference TRBV28 and TRBJ1-1): DVKVTQSSRYLVKRTGEKVFLECVQDMDHENMFWYRQDPGLGLRLIYFSYDVKMKEKGDIPEGYSVSREKKERFSLILESASTNQTSMYLCASSRATGFTEAFFGQGTRLTVV.

The chain is built from TRBV29-1 and TRBJ1-1; 8 bases agree with TRBD1. V shed 7 bases and J 2 bases; nucleotides not matched to a gene: 3. CDR1 is SQVTM and CDR2 is ANQGSEA in the germline V gene. This CDR3 has 12 residues. The CDR3 sequence is CSAGTGNTEAFF. The CDR3 DNA follows: TGCAGCGCCGGGACAGGCAACACTGAAGCTTTCTTT.

The table lists this clone with a few counts. This chain uses TRBV18 with TRBJ1-4; no clear D gene. Trimming left V 4 bases short and J 8 bases short, with 11 bases between. This CDR3 is built from 13 residues. Germline V gene sequence: CDR1 KGHSH, CDR2 LQKENI. CDR3 DNA: TGTGCCAGCTCACGCACACGAAGGGAAAAACTGTTTTTT. Protein sequence: CASSRTRREKLFF.

There are a few counts of this clone. CDR3 DNA: TGTGCCAGCGACGAGGGACAGGGCTACAATGAGCAGTTCTTC. As protein: CASDEGQGYNEQFF. The chain couples TRBV7-5 to TRBJ2-1; the DNA was not compared with TRBD1, the D call given in the table. TRBV7-5 is an annotated pseudogene. The CDR3 runs to 14 residues.

The rearrangement links TRBV25-1 to TRBJ1-3, with D tentatively TRBD1 (5 bases). The CDR3 contains 14 residues. Trimming removed 5 bases at V and 0 bases at J, with 8 bases between. The germline CDR1 and CDR2 sequences are MGHDK and SYGVNS. CDR3 residues: CASSRTNSGNTIYF. DNA for the CDR3: TGTGCCAGCAGTAGGACAAACTCTGGAAACACCATATATTTT.

The chain links TRBV25-1 to TRBJ2-2; tentatively, D is TRBD1 (5 bases). Looked up from germline, CDR1 is MGHDK and CDR2 is SYGVNS. V lost 4 bases and J 5 bases, leaving 17 bases between the germline ends. The CDR3 contains 16 residues. The CDR3 region has the DNA TGTGCCAGCAGTGCTCCGGGCCCAGGGCTAACCGGGGAGCTGTTTTTT. Amino acids: CASSAPGPGLTGELFF. Full variable domain (missing parts from reference TRBV25-1 and TRBJ2-2): EADIYQTPRYLVIGTGKKITLECSQTMGHDKMYWYQQDPGMELHLIHYSYGVNSTEKGDLSSESTVSRIRTEHFPLTLESARPSHTSQYLCASSAPGPGLTGELFFGEGSRLTVL.